The sequence of this TCR beta chain was determined in a study of T cell responses to AZD1222 COVID-19 vaccine. About this clone itself: The antigen is undetermined.

Whole-study findings and limits: At baseline, seropositivity was found in only a handful of AZD1222 recipients. Repertoires were collected only later (after the peak T cell response had occurred).

The CDR3 has 15 amino acids. Germline-derived CDR1 and CDR2 are SGHNT and YYREEE (reference sequence). V gave up 3 bases and J gave up 1 base, with 13 bases separating them. TCRdb's copy holds only in-frame clones and misses some; the assay was immunoSEQ multiplex PCR. The sample contains about 50,000 clones, 70% to 90% of which appear only once. Material: peripheral blood, obtained on day 0 of AZD1222 vaccination. The chain is built from TRBV5-4 and TRBJ1-1, with a possible D match to TRBD1 (5 bases). The receptor was isolated from an adult in good health. In nucleotides, the CDR3 is TGTGCCAGCAGCTACGGACACGCCGGGAACACTGAAGCTTTCTTT. Encoded protein: CASSYGHAGNTEAFF.